The subject of this entry is one TCR beta chain. The source of the sample is a study of blood T cell repertoires in COVID-19. Repertoires were generated with immunoSEQ multiplex PCR, while TCRdb's copy carries only in-frame clones and drops some. Of about 72,000 clones listed, 82% are singletons. This CDR3 contains 17 residues. Trimming removed 3 bases from V and 3 bases from J, with 21 bases in between. The V gene's germline CDR1 is SGHVS and CDR2 FNYEAQ. Specimen: peripheral blood. The chain combines TRBV7-6 with TRBJ2-7; maybe TRBD1 (6 bases). The receptor was derived from a human donor in a cohort sampled during active COVID-19. This CDR3 reads CASSLGIGLQGGYEQYF. CDR3 nucleotide sequence: TGTGCCAGCAGCTTGGGGATCGGACTCCAAGGGGGCTACGAGCAGTACTTC.